The 17 T cell receptor beta chains presented below share a single source sample, sequenced in a study of OX40 agonist ivuxolimab in advanced cancers. Repertoires were generated with immunoSEQ multiplex PCR, while TCRdb's copy carries only in-frame clones and drops some. The sample has approximately 100,000 clones, less than 95% seen once; the top ten hold approximately 0.3%. Specimen: CD4+ or CD8+ T cells sorted from blood, collected in a trial of the OX40 agonist ivuxolimab. Receptor source: an adult with an advanced solid tumor such as melanoma, head and neck, liver or kidney cancer.

The chain is built from TRBV6-4 and TRBJ1-2; 8 bases fit TRBD1. Germline-derived CDR1 and CDR2 are MRHNA and SNTAGT. CDR3 size: 13 residues. V dropped 2 bases and J dropped 8; count of bases not matched to a gene: 4. The CDR3 reads CASSDQGAGGYTF. CDR3 in DNA: TGTGCCAGCAGTGACCAGGGGGCGGGCGGCTACACCTTC.

This chain uses TRBV27 with TRBJ1-2, with D unclear. Trimming stripped 5 bases from V and 0 bases from J, with 13 bases between. CDR1 is MNHEY and CDR2 is SMNVEV in the germline V gene (reference sequence). The CDR3 runs to 15 residues. The chain's CDR3 is CASSRTAPANYGYTF. The DNA for the CDR3 is TGTGCCAGCAGTCGGACGGCGCCCGCTAACTATGGCTACACCTTC.

The chain is built from TRBV28 and TRBJ1-1, with D uncertain. Trimming removed 5 bases at V and 0 bases at J, with 10 bases between. The CDR3 has 14 residues. Germline V lookup: CDR1 MDHEN, CDR2 SYDVKM. This chain's CDR3 is CASSRPGVNTEAFF. Written as DNA, the CDR3 is TGTGCCAGCAGTCGACCTGGGGTGAACACTGAAGCTTTCTTT.

The gene calls are TRBV9 and TRBJ1-4, with D perhaps TRBD1 (5 bases). The CDR3 contains 12 residues. V was shortened by 4 bases and J by 8 bases, with 9 bases between the two germline ends. Germline V lookup: CDR1 SGDLS, CDR2 YYNGEE. The CDR3 is CASSTQGEKLFF. The CDR3, as DNA: TGTGCCAGCAGCACTCAGGGAGAAAAACTGTTTTTT.

The chain has TRBV5-1 and TRBJ1-4; D is ambiguous. Germline CDR1 and CDR2: SGHRS and YFSETQ. V lost 0 bases to trimming and J lost 4 bases, with 10 bases between them. The CDR3 extends over 15 amino acids. Written as DNA, the CDR3 is TGCGCCAGCAGCTTGGAGCGTCTATATAATGAAAAACTGTTTTTT. Amino acids: CASSLERLYNEKLFF. The entire variable domain, with the rest obtained from reference TRBV5-1 and TRBJ1-4, is as follows: KAGVTQTPRYLIKTRGQQVTLSCSPISGHRSVSWYQQTPGQGLQFLFEYFSETQRNKGNFPGRFSGRQFSNSRSEMNVSTLELGDSALYLCASSLERLYNEKLFFGSGTQLSVL.

The rearrangement links TRBV9 to TRBJ1-1, with D unclear. The CDR3 has 15 residues. The germline V gene encodes CDR1 SGDLS and CDR2 YYNGEE. V shed 0 bases and J shed 0 bases, with 9 bases lying between them. CDR3 region: CASSVDGVMNTEAFF. The CDR3 coding sequence is TGTGCCAGCAGCGTAGATGGGGTCATGAACACTGAAGCTTTCTTT.

The rearrangement joins TRBV4-3 to TRBJ1-2, with D possibly matching TRBD1 (5 bases). Trimming pared 0 bases from V and 4 bases from J, leaving 12 bases between. Per the germline V gene, CDR1 is LGHNA and CDR2 is YSLEER. The CDR3 is 15 residues long. The DNA for the CDR3 is TGCGCCAGCAGCCAAGACAGGGTCAGCCTCTATGGCTACACCTTC. This gives the protein CASSQDRVSLYGYTF.

This clone was recorded once. This chain connects TRBV7-9 to TRBJ2-3, with TRBD2 matching over 15 bases. CDR1 and CDR2 from the germline V gene are SEHNR and FQNEAQ (reference sequence). The CDR3 length is 17 residues. V shed 3 bases and J 4 bases; nucleotides not matched to a gene: 5. In nucleotides, the CDR3 is TGTGCCAGCAGCTTGGGGACTAGCGGGAGGTCGGCAGATACGCAGTATTTT. This translates into CASSLGTSGRSADTQYF.

The chain combines TRBV4-2 with TRBJ2-1; D ambiguous. Trimming cost V 1 base and J 0 bases, with 7 bases left between them. CDR1 is LGHNA, CDR2 YNFKEQ, per germline. This CDR3 is built from 15 residues. CDR3 sequence: CASSQGSVSYNEQFF. CDR3 nucleotides: TGTGCCAGCAGCCAAGGAAGCGTCTCCTACAATGAGCAGTTCTTC.

The J gene is TRBJ1-2, the V gene TRBV27; D is unclear. The CDR3 length is 14 residues. Between the trimmed V and J ends, which lost 2 bases and 1 base, there was a span of 8 bases. CDR1 is MNHEY and CDR2 is SMNVEV in the germline V gene (reference sequence). The DNA of the CDR3 is TGTGCCAGCAGTTTACGCCGATTTAACTATGGCTACACCTTC. This codes for CASSLRRFNYGYTF.

The rearrangement joins TRBV15 to TRBJ1-2; 7 bases are a match to TRBD1. Trimming cost V 3 bases and J 4 bases; bases outside gene matches: 2. The CDR3 runs 13 residues. CDR1 is LNHNV and CDR2 is YYDKDF in the germline V gene (reference sequence). The CDR3 here is CATSSTGAYGYTF. The CDR3 DNA sequence: TGTGCCACCAGCAGCACAGGGGCCTATGGCTACACCTTC.

The gene calls are TRBV11-2 and TRBJ2-3; 9 bases align to TRBD1. Germline lookup yields CDR1 SGHAT and CDR2 FQNNGV. This CDR3 is built from 17 residues. V lost 1 base, J lost 6 bases, and 11 bases stayed unmatched. The CDR3 here is CASSLVWGTGPPDTQYF. The CDR3 bases are TGTGCCAGCAGCTTAGTGTGGGGGACAGGGCCTCCGGATACGCAGTATTTT.

V is TRBV6-5 and J is TRBJ1-1; TRBD1 agrees at 7 bases. This CDR3 has 14 residues. In germline, CDR1 is MNHEY, CDR2 SVGAGI. V shed 0 bases and J 5 bases; nucleotides not matched to a gene: 3. The CDR3 coding sequence is TGTGCCAGCAGTTACTCAGACAGGGTTACTGAAGCTTTCTTT. This encodes CASSYSDRVTEAFF.

V is TRBV19 and J is TRBJ2-7; no reliable D call. The CDR3 totals 12 residues. Germline CDR1 is LNHDA and CDR2 is SQIVND (reference sequence). V dropped 4 bases and J dropped 5 bases, with 9 bases sitting between them. CDR3 protein: CASSKQANEQYF. CDR3 DNA sequence: TGTGCCAGTAGTAAGCAAGCCAACGAGCAGTACTTC.

This clone was detected only once. This chain joins TRBV21-1 and TRBJ1-5. TRBV21-1 is labeled a pseudogene. The CDR3 consists of 17 residues. The CDR3 nucleotides are TGTGCCAGCAGCAAAGGGGGAAGCGGGCAGAGCAATCAGCCCCAGCATTTT. It yields the protein CASSKGGSGQSNQPQHF.

The V and J genes are TRBV7-9 and TRBJ1-4, with D tentatively TRBD1 (5 bases). The germline V and J ends were trimmed by 2 bases and 7 bases, with 8 bases remaining between them. The CDR3 spans 13 residues. Germline CDR1 reads SEHNR; CDR2 reads FQNEAQ (reference sequence). CDR3 sequence: CASSLRRGEKLFF. In nucleotides, the CDR3 is TGTGCCAGCAGCTTAAGGAGGGGTGAAAAACTGTTTTTT.

This clone was detected a few times. The chain couples TRBV18 to TRBJ1-6; TRBD1 might be the D (6 bases). CDR3 length: 16 amino acids. CDR1 and CDR2 from the germline V gene are KGHSH and LQKENI. Trimming pared 5 bases from V and 0 bases from J, leaving 11 bases between. CDR3 nucleotide sequence: TGTGCCAGCTCAACCTGGGACACCTCCTATAATTCACCCCTCCACTTT. It codes for CASSTWDTSYNSPLHF.